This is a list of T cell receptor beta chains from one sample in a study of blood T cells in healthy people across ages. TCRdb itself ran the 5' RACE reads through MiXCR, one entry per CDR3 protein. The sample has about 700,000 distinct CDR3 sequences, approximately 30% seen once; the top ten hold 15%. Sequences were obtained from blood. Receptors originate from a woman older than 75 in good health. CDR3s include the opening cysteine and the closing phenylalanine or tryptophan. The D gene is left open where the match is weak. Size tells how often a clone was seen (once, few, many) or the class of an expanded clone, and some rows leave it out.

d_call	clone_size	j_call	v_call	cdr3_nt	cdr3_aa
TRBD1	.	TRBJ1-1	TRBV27	TGTGCCAGCAGCAAACAGGGGGCGCCTGAAGCTTTCTTT	CASSKQGAPEAFF
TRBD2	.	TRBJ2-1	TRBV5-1	TGCGCCAGCAGCTTGCCCCTAGCGGCAAACAATGAGCAGTTCTTC	CASSLPLAANNEQFF
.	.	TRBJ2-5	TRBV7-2	TGTGCCAGCAGCTTATCGGAGGGCCTGGGGGAGACCCAGTACTTC	CASSLSEGLGETQYF
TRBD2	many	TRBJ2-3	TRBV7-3	TGTGCCAGCAGCTTCGGAGGGGCGGGGGCAGATACGCAGTATTTT	CASSFGGAGADTQYF
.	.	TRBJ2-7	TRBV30	TGTGCCTGGAATTGGGAGGGGGTTTCCTACGAGCAGTACTTC	CAWNWEGVSYEQYF
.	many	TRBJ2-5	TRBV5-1	TGCGCCAGCAGCTTGGGGCTAGCCCGGGAGACCCAGTACTTC	CASSLGLARETQYF
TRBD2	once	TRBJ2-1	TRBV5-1	TGCGCCAGCAGCTCGGACAGGATTCAGCTAGCGGGATTACTTCGTGGGAATGAGCAGTTCTTC	CASSSDRIQLAGLLRGNEQFF
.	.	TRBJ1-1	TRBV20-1	TGCAGTGCTAGAGATCTCCAGGCGGGGAACACTGAAGCTTTCTTT	CSARDLQAGNTEAFF
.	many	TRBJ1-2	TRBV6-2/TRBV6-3	TGTGCCAGCAGAACAGGGAATAGCGGCTACACCTTC	CASRTGNSGYTF
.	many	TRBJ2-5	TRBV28	TGTGCCAGCAAAGATAGGTCCCTTGGGGAGCAGTACTTC	CASKDRSLGEQYF
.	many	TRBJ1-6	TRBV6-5	TGTGCCAGCAGTTACTCGAATCCCAGCCCTTCGAATAATTCACCCCTCCACTTT	CASSYSNPSPSNNSPLHF
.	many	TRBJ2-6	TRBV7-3	TGTGCCAGCAGCTTAGGACAGTTCTCTGGGGCCAACGTCCTGACTTTC	CASSLGQFSGANVLTF
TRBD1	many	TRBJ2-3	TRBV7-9	TGTGCCAGCAGCTTCGCCCGGACAGGGGAGGGAGATACGCAGTATTTT	CASSFARTGEGDTQYF
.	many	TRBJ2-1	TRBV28	TGTGCCAGCAGTTTAGGGGGAGACTACAATGAGCAGTTCTTC	CASSLGGDYNEQFF
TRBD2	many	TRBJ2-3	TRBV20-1	TGCAGTGCTAGAGATTCAAGGGCCTCACTAGCGGGGGACCCTAGCACAGATACGCAGTATTTT	CSARDSRASLAGDPSTDTQYF
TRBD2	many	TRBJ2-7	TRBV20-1	TGCAGTGCTAGTACAGGACTAGCGGGGGGTGACGAGCAGTACTTC	CSASTGLAGGDEQYF
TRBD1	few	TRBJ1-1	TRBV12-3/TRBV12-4	TGTGCCAGCATATCGGCAGGGGGAAACACTGAAGCTTTCTTT	CASISAGGNTEAFF
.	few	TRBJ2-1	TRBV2	TGTGCCAGCAGTGAAGGCCAGTTGAACTACAATGAGCAGTTCTTC	CASSEGQLNYNEQFF
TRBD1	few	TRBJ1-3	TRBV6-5	TGTGCCAGCAGCCCAGGGGGCGCGTATGGAAACACCATATATTTT	CASSPGGAYGNTIYF
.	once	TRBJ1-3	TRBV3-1	TGTGCCAGCAGCCTAGGTCGGGCCGGGAGGAACACCATATATTTT	CASSLGRAGRNTIYF
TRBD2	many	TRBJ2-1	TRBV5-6	TGTGCCAGCAGCTTGGGACTAGCTTGGTTCTTC	CASSLGLAWFF
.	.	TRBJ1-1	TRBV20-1	TGCAGTGCTAGAGATCGTAGGCAGCAGAGCACTGAAGCTTTCTTT	CSARDRRQQSTEAFF
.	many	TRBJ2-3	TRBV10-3	TGTGCCATCAGTCGGCTCCACAGGGGAGGAACAGATACGCAGTATTTT	CAISRLHRGGTDTQYF
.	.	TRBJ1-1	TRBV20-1	TGCAGTGCCACCCTCTCAATCGGGAAAGGTGAAGCTTTCTTT	CSATLSIGKGEAFF
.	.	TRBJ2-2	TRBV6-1	TGTGCCAGCAGTGAGACGGACAACACCGGGGAGCTGTTTTTT	CASSETDNTGELFF
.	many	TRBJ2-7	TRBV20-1	TGCAGTGCTACAGGGTTGCCCTACGAGCAGTACTTC	CSATGLPYEQYF
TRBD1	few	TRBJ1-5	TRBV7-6	TGTGCCAGCAGCCCCCTCGGACAGGGGGCGCGGGGTCGGCCCCAGCATTTT	CASSPLGQGARGRPQHF
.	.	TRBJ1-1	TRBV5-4	TGTGCCAGCAGCTTGGGACGGGGGGCAAGAGTACGGGCTTTCTTT	CASSLGRGARVRAFF
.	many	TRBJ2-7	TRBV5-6	TGTGCCAGCAGCTTCTGGGGAACAATGCAGAACGAGCAGTACTTC	CASSFWGTMQNEQYF
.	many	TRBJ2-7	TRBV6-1	TGTGCCAGCAGTGAAAATCGGAGGGCCTCTGAGCAGTACTTC	CASSENRRASEQYF
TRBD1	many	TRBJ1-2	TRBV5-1	TGCGCCAGCAGGCTTCAGGGACAGGGGGAAGGAGGCTACACCTTC	CASRLQGQGEGGYTF
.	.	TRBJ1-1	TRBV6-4	TGTGCCAGCAGTGACTCGACGTGGACTTCGCCGGTTTTCTTT	CASSDSTWTSPVFF
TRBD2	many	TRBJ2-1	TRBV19	TGTGCCAGTAGTATAGCGGGGGGGCCTGTTGAGCAGTTCTTC	CASSIAGGPVEQFF
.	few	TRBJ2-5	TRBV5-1	TGCGCCAGCAGCTCGGGCGGGAAAGAGACCCAGTACTTC	CASSSGGKETQYF
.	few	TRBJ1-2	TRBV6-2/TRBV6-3	TGTGCCAGCAGCTCCGGGCCGCCCCGCGATCGCTACACCTTC	CASSSGPPRDRYTF
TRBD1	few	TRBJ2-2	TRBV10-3	TGTGCCATCAGCCGCGGAACCGGACAGGGGAGCGACACCGGGGAGCTGTTTTTT	CAISRGTGQGSDTGELFF
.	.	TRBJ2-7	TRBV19	TGTGCCAGTACCATAGGGCCACCCTACGAGCAGTACTTC	CASTIGPPYEQYF
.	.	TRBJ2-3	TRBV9	TGTGCCTACAGCCTTATTGGAACAGGCACAAGAGATACGCAGTATTTT	CAYSLIGTGTRDTQYF
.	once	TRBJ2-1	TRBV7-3	TGTGCCAGCAGCTCGGCGGTGAGCTCCTACAATGAGCAGTTCTTC	CASSSAVSSYNEQFF
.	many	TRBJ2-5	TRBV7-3	TGTGCCAGCAGCTCCATTACCGGGACGTCGAAAGAGACCCAGTACTTC	CASSSITGTSKETQYF
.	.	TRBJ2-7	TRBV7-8	TGTGCCAGCAGCTTAGCCGACGTACGGTACGAGCAGTACTTC	CASSLADVRYEQYF
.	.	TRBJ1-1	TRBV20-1	TGCAGTGCTAGAGTGGTAAGGGGCGTAAACACTGAAGCTTTCTTT	CSARVVRGVNTEAFF
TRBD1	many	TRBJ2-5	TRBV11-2	TGTGCCAGCAGCCCCAGGGGGCGCGGGCAAGAGACCCAGTACTTC	CASSPRGRGQETQYF
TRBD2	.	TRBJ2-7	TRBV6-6	TGTGCCAGCAGTTGGGGAGGGGCAGCGTACGAGCAGTACTTC	CASSWGGAAYEQYF
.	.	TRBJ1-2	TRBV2	TGTGCCAGCAGTGAGCTAGGGTTTACTAACTATGGCTACACCTTC	CASSELGFTNYGYTF
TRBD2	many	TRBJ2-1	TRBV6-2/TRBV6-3	TGTGCCAGCACAACGGGGGGGCTCGGGGAGCAGTTCTTC	CASTTGGLGEQFF
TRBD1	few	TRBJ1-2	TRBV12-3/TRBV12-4	TGTGACAGCAGCACGGGACAGACGAGGGGCTACACCTTC	CDSSTGQTRGYTF
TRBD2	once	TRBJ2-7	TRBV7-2	TGTGCCAGCAGCCGGACTAGCGGGGGCCCTAGGGGCTCCTACAATGAGCAGTACTTC	CASSRTSGGPRGSYNEQYF
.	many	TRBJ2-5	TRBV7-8	TGTGCCAGCAGCTCCCCTAGGTCGGTCGACAGAGCTCAAGAGACCCAGTACTTC	CASSSPRSVDRAQETQYF
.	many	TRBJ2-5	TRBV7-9	TGTGCCAGCAGCTCGTCCGGGGCTGGGGAGACCCAGTACTTC	CASSSSGAGETQYF
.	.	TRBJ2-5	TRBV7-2	TGTGCCAGCAGCTTAGAAGGAGGCGGCACCCTCTACAGTGAGCAGTACTTC	CASSLEGGGTLYSEQYF
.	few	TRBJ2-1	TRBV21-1	TGTGCCAGCAGCAAAGGCGCAGCCCCCTACGAGCAGTTCTTC	CASSKGAAPYEQFF